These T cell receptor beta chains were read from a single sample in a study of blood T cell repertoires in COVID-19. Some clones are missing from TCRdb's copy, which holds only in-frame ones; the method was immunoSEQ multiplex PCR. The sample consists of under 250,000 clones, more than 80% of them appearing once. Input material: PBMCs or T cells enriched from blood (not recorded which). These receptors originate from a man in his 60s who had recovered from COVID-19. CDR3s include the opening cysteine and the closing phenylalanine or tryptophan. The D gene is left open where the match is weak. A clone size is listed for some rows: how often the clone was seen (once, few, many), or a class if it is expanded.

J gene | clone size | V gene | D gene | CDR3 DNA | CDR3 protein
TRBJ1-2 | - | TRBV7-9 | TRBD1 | TGTGCCAGCAGCTCGGGACAGGGGCCCGCCTATGGCTACACCTTC | CASSSGQGPAYGYTF
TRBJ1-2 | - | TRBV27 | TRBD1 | TGTGCCAGCAGTCAAACAGGGGGCAATCCCAACTATGGCTACACCTTC | CASSQTGGNPNYGYTF
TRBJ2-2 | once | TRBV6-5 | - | TGTGCCAGCAGCCTCAGGTTCGCGAACACCGGGGAGCTGTTTTTT | CASSLRFANTGELFF
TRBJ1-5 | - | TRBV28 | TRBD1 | TGTGCCAGCAGTTCGCCCAACAGGGGGCATCAGCCCCAGCATTTT | CASSSPNRGHQPQHF
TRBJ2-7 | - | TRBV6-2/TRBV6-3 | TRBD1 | TGTGCCAGCAGTCCCGGGACAGTTTACGAGCAGTACTTC | CASSPGTVYEQYF
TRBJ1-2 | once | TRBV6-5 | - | TGTGCCAGCAGTTTTAGGAGGGAGAACTATGGCTACACCTTC | CASSFRRENYGYTF
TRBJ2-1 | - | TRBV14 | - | TGTGCCAGCAGCCTCACCTTAGCAGCTGAGCAGTTCTTC | CASSLTLAAEQFF
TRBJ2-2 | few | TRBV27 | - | TGTGCCAGCTGCTCAGGACAGTTTACCGGGGAGCTGTTTTTT | CASCSGQFTGELFF
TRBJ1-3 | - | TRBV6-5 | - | TGTGCCAGCAGTCCTACAGTGCCCTCTGGAAACACCATATATTTT | CASSPTVPSGNTIYF
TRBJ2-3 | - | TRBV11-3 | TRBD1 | TGTGCCAGCAGCCAAGTCCGGGACAGGGGGAAAGGTACGCAGTATTTT | CASSQVRDRGKGTQYF
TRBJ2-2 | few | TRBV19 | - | TGTGCCAGTAGTCTGACATCGAACACCGGGGAGCTGTTTTTT | CASSLTSNTGELFF
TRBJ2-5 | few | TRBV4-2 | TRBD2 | TGTGCCAGCAGCCAAGATAGTCTAGCGGGGGGGAGGGAGACCCAGTACTTC | CASSQDSLAGGRETQYF
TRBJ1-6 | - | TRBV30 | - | TGTGCCTGGAGCCCCAGGTCAAATTCACCCCTCCACTTT | CAWSPRSNSPLHF
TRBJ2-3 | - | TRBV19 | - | TGTGCCAGTAGTCTCCGGGACACTACCACAGATACGCAGTATTTT | CASSLRDTTTDTQYF
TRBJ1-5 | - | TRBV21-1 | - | TGTGCCAGCAGCAAAATGAGGAATAATCAGCCCCAGCATTTT | CASSKMRNNQPQHF